These 16 T cell receptor beta chains were sequenced from one sample in a study of technical replicates of blood from several donors. Produced via immunoSEQ multiplex PCR; TCRdb's table is partial and in-frame only. The sample contains approximately 66,000 clones, 88% of which appear only once. The sample was PBMCs. Receptor source: a human donor in good health. Some clones in this sample may be carry-over from other donors' samples.

The genes are TRBV9 and TRBJ2-1; 11 bases fit TRBD2. The V gene end was trimmed by 4 bases and the J gene end by 3 bases; junction bases not matched to a gene: 3. The CDR3 loop spans 15 amino acids. Germline V lookup: CDR1 SGDLS, CDR2 YYNGEE. As DNA, the CDR3 is TGTGCCAGCAGCAACGGACTAGCGGGCTACAATGAGCAGTTCTTC. It translates to CASSNGLAGYNEQFF.

The gene calls are TRBV27 and TRBJ1-2; D call uncertain. Trimming took off 8 bases at V and 0 bases at J, with 13 bases between the two ends. Germline CDR1 reads MNHEY; CDR2 reads SMNVEV (reference sequence). CDR3 length: 14 residues. CDR3 sequence: CASRRGQANYGYTF. For the CDR3, the DNA is TGTGCCAGCCGACGAGGGCAAGCTAACTATGGCTACACCTTC.

The chain links TRBV5-5 to TRBJ2-5; 8 nucleotides agree with TRBD1. Germline V gene lookup returns CDR1 SGHKS and CDR2 YYEKEE (reference sequence). This CDR3 region has 14 residues. The junction had 4 bases not matched to a gene; V was cut back by 4 bases and J by 2 bases. The CDR3 DNA follows: TGTGCCAGCAGCATGTACAGGGGGCAAGAGACCCAGTACTTC. Translation: CASSMYRGQETQYF.

The genes are TRBV4-1 and TRBJ1-5, with D uncertain. Trimming removed 4 bases at V and 2 bases at J, with 12 bases between. This CDR3 contains 15 residues. Germline CDR1 reads MGHRA; CDR2 reads YSYEKL. In DNA, the CDR3 is TGCGCCAGCAGCCTAAGGCGGGGTGGCAATCAGCCCCAGCATTTT. Protein product: CASSLRRGGNQPQHF.

The chain recombines TRBV30 with TRBJ1-5, with a weak D call TRBD1 (6 bases). V was shortened by 4 bases and J by 7 bases, with 14 bases between the two germline ends. CDR3 length: 13 residues. Germline V gives CDR1 GTSNPN, CDR2 SVGIG (reference sequence). The CDR3 is CAWTDRPGQPQHF. The CDR3 nucleotides read TGTGCCTGGACAGACAGGCCAGGCCAGCCCCAGCATTTT.

The V gene is TRBV27, the J gene TRBJ2-1; TRBD2 might be the D (6 bases). This CDR3 region has 13 residues. The V end lost 1 base, the J end lost 5 bases, and 6 bases lay between the germline ends. CDR1 is MNHEY, CDR2 SMNVEV, per germline (reference sequence). The CDR3, as DNA: TGTGCCAGCAGTTTATGGGGGGACAATGAGCAGTTCTTC. It yields the protein CASSLWGDNEQFF.

The chain uses TRBV7-2 and TRBJ1-2; TRBD1 matches 9 bases. Per germline, CDR1 SGHTA and CDR2 FQGNSA. CDR3 length equals 15 residues. Germline trimming cut 7 bases from V and 7 bases from J; bases unmatched to any gene: 13. The CDR3 coding sequence is TGTGCCAGCAACTTCCCGGACAGGGGACGGCGTGGCTACACCTTC. Protein product: CASNFPDRGRRGYTF.

The rearrangement links TRBV19 to TRBJ2-7; D possibly corresponds to TRBD2 (7 bases). V shed 3 bases and J shed 6 bases, with 12 bases lying between them. The CDR3 consists of 13 residues. CDR1 LNHDA and CDR2 SQIVND come from the germline V gene (reference sequence). The chain's CDR3 is CASSIGGRIEQYF. The CDR3 DNA is TGTGCCAGTAGTATCGGGGGGCGGATCGAGCAGTACTTC.

CDR3 amino acids: CASSGSGSSDTQYF. The DNA of the CDR3 is TGTGCCAGCAGTGGTAGCGGGAGCTCAGATACGCAGTATTTT. The V and J genes are TRBV25-1 and TRBJ2-3, with 9 bases fitting TRBD2. The V gene end was trimmed by 4 bases and the J gene end by 4 bases; junction bases not matched to a gene: 3. CDR3 length equals 14 residues. The germline CDR1 and CDR2 sequences are MGHDK and SYGVNS.

This chain links TRBV30 with TRBJ2-5; D may be TRBD2 (5 bases). Germline V CDR1 and CDR2: GTSNPN, SVGIG (reference sequence). Trimming left V 3 bases short and J 2 bases short, with 7 bases between. The CDR3 sequence is 12 residues long. The CDR3 spells CAWRDWQETQYF. The CDR3 coding sequence is TGTGCCTGGAGGGACTGGCAAGAGACCCAGTACTTC.

This rearrangement joins TRBV30 to TRBJ2-1; tentatively, D is TRBD2 (5 bases). Trimming took off 1 base at V and 10 bases at J, with 8 bases between the two ends. Germline CDR1 and CDR2: GTSNPN and SVGIG (reference sequence). CDR3 length: 11 residues. CDR3 DNA sequence: TGTGCCTGGAGTGAGGGAGACGAGCAGTTCTTC. Amino acids: CAWSEGDEQFF.

The chain carries TRBV7-8 and TRBJ1-2; TRBD1 aligns across 7 bases. Germline lookup yields CDR1 SGHVS and CDR2 FQNEAQ. The trim removed 1 base at V and 2 bases at J, leaving 7 bases unmatched. The CDR3 loop spans 16 amino acids. The DNA for the CDR3 is TGTGCCAGCAGCTTAGATACGGACAGGCCGAACTATGGCTACACCTTC. Amino acids: CASSLDTDRPNYGYTF.

The gene calls are TRBV5-1 and TRBJ2-2; TRBD2 matches at 11 bases. The CDR3 has 16 residues. The ends lost 4 bases at V and 3 bases at J; junction bases unmatched: 5. CDR1 and CDR2 from the germline V gene are SGHRS and YFSETQ. The CDR3 region is CASSAGTSGHTGELFF. DNA of the CDR3: TGCGCCAGCAGCGCCGGGACTAGCGGACACACCGGGGAGCTGTTTTTT.

The chain couples TRBV30 to TRBJ1-2; D might be TRBD1 (5 bases). V was shortened by 0 bases and J by 7 bases, with 12 bases between the two germline ends. There are 13 residues in the CDR3. In germline, CDR1 is GTSNPN, CDR2 SVGIG (reference sequence). The CDR3 nucleotides are TGTGCCTGGAGTGTACGGGGGGACGGTGGCTACACCTTC. Residues: CAWSVRGDGGYTF.

The V call is TRBV5-4, the J call TRBJ2-2; D is perhaps TRBD2 (6 bases). The germline V gene has CDR1 SGHNT and CDR2 YYREEE (reference sequence). The CDR3 contains 16 residues. Between the trimmed V and J ends, which lost 5 bases and 4 bases, there was a span of 18 bases. DNA for the CDR3: TGTGCCAGCAGTCGGGGCCGGGGGTCGGGCACCGGGGAGCTGTTTTTT. Amino acid sequence: CASSRGRGSGTGELFF.

CDR3 loop: CASSLVGRVRYGYTF. In DNA, the CDR3 is TGTGCCAGCAGCTTAGTGGGCAGGGTACGCTATGGCTACACCTTC. The chain uses TRBV7-9 and TRBJ1-2; D perhaps matches TRBD1 (5 bases). The germline V and J ends were trimmed by 1 base and 4 bases, with 13 bases remaining between them. The germline CDR1 and CDR2 sequences are SEHNR and FQNEAQ (reference sequence). This CDR3 contains 15 residues.